The clone carrying this TCR beta chain showed up just once. Its target is not known. The donors were part of the approximately 130-subject validation cohort, which stood apart from the roughly 640-subject first cohort. The data originate from a study of cytomegalovirus exposure and HLA in healthy donors. Notes on the study in general: Cytomegalovirus association was listed for about 160 TCR beta chains. According to a later analysis, TCR clusters from the first cohort tended to co-occur in the roughly 130 validation repertoires. In vitro assays verified that a few CMV-associated chains recognized CMV antigens specifically.

The germline V and J ends were trimmed by 3 bases and 3 bases, with 18 bases remaining between them. CDR3 length: 17 amino acids. Germline CDR1 and CDR2: KGHSH and LQKENI. Assay: immunoSEQ multiplex PCR; the TCRdb copy retains only in-frame clones and omits some. This table holds about 82,000 clones, 85% to 95% found once. Sequenced: PBMCs. This TCR was sampled from a man aged 18 to 30 in good health and CMV-seronegative. The chain is built from TRBV18 and TRBJ2-1; maybe TRBD1 (6 bases). This CDR3 is CASSPTLPTGFYNEQFF. The CDR3 coding sequence is TGTGCCAGCTCACCCACCCTCCCGACAGGATTCTACAATGAGCAGTTCTTC. Based on the CDR3 plus reference TRBV18 and TRBJ2-1, the full variable domain is NAGVMQNPRHLVRRRGQEARLRCSPMKGHSHVYWYRQLPEEGLKFMVYLQKENIIDESGMPKERFSAEFPKEGPSILRIQQVVRGDSAAYFCASSPTLPTGFYNEQFFGPGTRLTVL.